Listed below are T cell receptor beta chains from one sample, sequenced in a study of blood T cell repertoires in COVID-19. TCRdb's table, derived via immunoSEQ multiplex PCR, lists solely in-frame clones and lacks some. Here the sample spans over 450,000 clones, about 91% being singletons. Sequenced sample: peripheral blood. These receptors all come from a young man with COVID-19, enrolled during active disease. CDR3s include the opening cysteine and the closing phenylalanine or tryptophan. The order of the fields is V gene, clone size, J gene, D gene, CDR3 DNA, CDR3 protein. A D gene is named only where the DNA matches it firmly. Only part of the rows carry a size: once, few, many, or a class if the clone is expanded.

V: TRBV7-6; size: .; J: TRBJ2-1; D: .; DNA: TGTGCCAGCAGCACTTCTAGGGGGTCCTTCAATGAGCAGTTCTTC; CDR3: CASSTSRGSFNEQFF
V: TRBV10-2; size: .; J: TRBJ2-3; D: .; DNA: TGCGCCAGCAGTGACGGCCTAGCGAACACAGATACGCAGTATTTT; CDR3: CASSDGLANTDTQYF
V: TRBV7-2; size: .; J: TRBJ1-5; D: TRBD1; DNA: TGTGCCAGCAGCTTCGGACAGGGCAGCAATCAGCCCCAGCATTTT; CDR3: CASSFGQGSNQPQHF
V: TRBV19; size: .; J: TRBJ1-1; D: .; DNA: TGTGCCAGTAGTATACGAGGAGGGAACACTGAAGCTTTCTTT; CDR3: CASSIRGGNTEAFF
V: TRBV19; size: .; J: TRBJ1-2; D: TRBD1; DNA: TGTGCCAGTATCAGGACGGACAGGGGGAAAGGAGGCTACACCTTC; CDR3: CASIRTDRGKGGYTF
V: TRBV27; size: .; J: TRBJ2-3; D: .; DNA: TGTGCCAGCAGTTTCTCCACTAGCCCGACTAGCACAGATACGCAGTATTTT; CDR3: CASSFSTSPTSTDTQYF
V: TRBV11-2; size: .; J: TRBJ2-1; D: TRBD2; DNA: TGTGCCAGCAGCAGAAGCGGGAGAAAGGGCAATGAGCAGTTCTTC; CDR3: CASSRSGRKGNEQFF
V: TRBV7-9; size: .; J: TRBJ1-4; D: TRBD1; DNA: TGTGCCAGCAGCTTAGGGCAGGGGGCAGGAGAAAAACTGTTTTTT; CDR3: CASSLGQGAGEKLFF
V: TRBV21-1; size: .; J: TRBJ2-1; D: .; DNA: TGTGCCAGCAGCAAAATTCGGCCTAGCGGGAGGGTTAGTGAGCAGTTCTTC; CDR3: CASSKIRPSGRVSEQFF
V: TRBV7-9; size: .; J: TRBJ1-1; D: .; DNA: TGTGCCAGCAGCCCTACGGAGGACACTGAAGCTTTCTTT; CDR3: CASSPTEDTEAFF
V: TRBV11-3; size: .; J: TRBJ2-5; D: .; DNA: TGTGCCAGCTCCTTGGGGCCGAAAGGGACCCAGTACTTC; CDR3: CASSLGPKGTQYF
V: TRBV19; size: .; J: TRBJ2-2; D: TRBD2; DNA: TGTGCCAGTAGTATACATAGCGGGAGCGTGGCCGGGGAGCTGTTTTTT; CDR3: CASSIHSGSVAGELFF
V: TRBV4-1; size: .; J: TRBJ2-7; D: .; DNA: TGCGCCAGCAGCCAAGGGCCTTCCTACGGGGGGCGATACTTC; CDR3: CASSQGPSYGGRYF
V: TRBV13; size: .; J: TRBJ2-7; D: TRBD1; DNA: TGTGCCAGCTACAGACAGGGGCAATCCTACGAGCAGTACTTC; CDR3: CASYRQGQSYEQYF
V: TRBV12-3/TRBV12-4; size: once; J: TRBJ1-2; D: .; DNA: TGTGCCAACACGACAGCATTTAACTATGGCTACACCTTC; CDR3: CANTTAFNYGYTF
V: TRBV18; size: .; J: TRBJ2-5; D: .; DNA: TGTGCCAGCTCACCAGCCCCTCAGGAGACCCAGTACTTC; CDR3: CASSPAPQETQYF
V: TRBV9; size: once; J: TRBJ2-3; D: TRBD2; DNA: TGTGCCAGCAGCGTAGCGGTACTAGCGGGAGGGCGGCATACGCAGTATTTT; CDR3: CASSVAVLAGGRHTQYF
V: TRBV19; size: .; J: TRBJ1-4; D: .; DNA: TGTGCCAGTAGTATACCCAACAGGGCAAATGAAAAACTGTTTTTT; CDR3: CASSIPNRANEKLFF
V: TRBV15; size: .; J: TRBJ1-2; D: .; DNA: TGTGCCACCAGCCTCCTTTCCGGAGAGGGCTACACCTTC; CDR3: CATSLLSGEGYTF
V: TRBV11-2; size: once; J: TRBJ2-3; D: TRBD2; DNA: TGTGCCAGCAGCTTAGTGGGTTTGGCTAGCGGGGGCACAGATACGCAGTATTTT; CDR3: CASSLVGLASGGTDTQYF
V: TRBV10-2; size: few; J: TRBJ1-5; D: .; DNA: TGCGCCAGCAGATCCGACCACAGGGGCAATCAGCCCCAGCATTTT; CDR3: CASRSDHRGNQPQHF
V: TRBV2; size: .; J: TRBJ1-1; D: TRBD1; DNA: TGTGCCAGCTATAGTACCCATACTTTGACAGGGCTGAAGGACACTGAAGCTTTCTTT; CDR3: CASYSTHTLTGLKDTEAFF
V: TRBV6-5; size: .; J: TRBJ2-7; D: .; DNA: TGTGCCAGCAGTTCGGACACCTCCTACGAGCAGTACTTC; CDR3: CASSSDTSYEQYF
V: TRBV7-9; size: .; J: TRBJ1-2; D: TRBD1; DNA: TGTGCCAGCAGCTTTGGACAGGGCGACGGCTACACCTTC; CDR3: CASSFGQGDGYTF
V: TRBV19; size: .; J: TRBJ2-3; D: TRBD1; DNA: TGTGCCAGTAGTTTCCAGTACAGGGGGCCGCAGTATTTT; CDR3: CASSFQYRGPQYF
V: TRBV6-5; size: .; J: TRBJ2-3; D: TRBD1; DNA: TGTGCCAGCAGGAGAGCCGGGACAGTCAGTGAGACGCAGTATTTT; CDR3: CASRRAGTVSETQYF
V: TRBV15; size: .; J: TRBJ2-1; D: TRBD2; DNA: TGTGCCACCAGCAGAGTCGATGGCGGGAGCTACAATGAGCAGTTCTTC; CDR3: CATSRVDGGSYNEQFF
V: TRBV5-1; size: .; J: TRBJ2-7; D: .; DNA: TGCGCCAGCAGCCCGGATACAGGGCCCTACGAGCAGTACTTC; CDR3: CASSPDTGPYEQYF
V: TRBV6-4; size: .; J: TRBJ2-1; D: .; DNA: TGTGCCAGCAGTGAGGGCCAGGGAAAGCAGTTCTTC; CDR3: CASSEGQGKQFF
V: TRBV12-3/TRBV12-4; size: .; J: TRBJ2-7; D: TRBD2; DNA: TGTGCCAGCAGCCGGGAGGGCTCGCAGTACTTC; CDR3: CASSREGSQYF
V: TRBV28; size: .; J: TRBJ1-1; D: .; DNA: TGTGCCAGCAGTCCGCGGGGGGGGTGGACTGAAGCTTTCTTT; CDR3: CASSPRGGWTEAFF
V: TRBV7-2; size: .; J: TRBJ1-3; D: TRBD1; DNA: TGTGCCAGCAGACCGACAGGGACTGGAAACACCATATATTTT; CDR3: CASRPTGTGNTIYF
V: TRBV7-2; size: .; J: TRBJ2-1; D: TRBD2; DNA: TGTGCCAGCAGCTTGGGGGGGAGTGGTCGGAATGAGCAGTTCTTC; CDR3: CASSLGGSGRNEQFF
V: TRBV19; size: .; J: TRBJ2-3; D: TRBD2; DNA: TGTGCCAGTAGTCCCCCGGCCCGGGGGGGCACAGATACGCAGTATTTT; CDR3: CASSPPARGGTDTQYF
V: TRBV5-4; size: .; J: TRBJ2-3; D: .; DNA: TGTGCCAGCAGCTTGGTGGTCGGAGGGGATACGCAGTATTTT; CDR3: CASSLVVGGDTQYF
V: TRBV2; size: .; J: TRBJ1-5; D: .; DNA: TGTGCCAGCAGCCTGGGCCGCAATCAGCCCCAGCATTTT; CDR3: CASSLGRNQPQHF
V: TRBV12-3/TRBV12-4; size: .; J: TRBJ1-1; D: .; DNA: TGTGCCAGCACTTCCCCAGGGGACACTGAAGCTTTCTTT; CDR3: CASTSPGDTEAFF
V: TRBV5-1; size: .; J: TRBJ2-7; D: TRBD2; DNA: TGCGCCAGCAGCTTGGAGCGGGGCTCCTACGAGCAGTACTTC; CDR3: CASSLERGSYEQYF
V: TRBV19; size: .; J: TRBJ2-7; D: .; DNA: TGTGCCAGTAGTATGTGGAGGGACTCCTACGAGCAGTACTTC; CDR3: CASSMWRDSYEQYF
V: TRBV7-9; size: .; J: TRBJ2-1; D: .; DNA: TGTGCCAGCAGCTTACTAGCCAATCTATACAATGAGCAGTTCTTC; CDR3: CASSLLANLYNEQFF
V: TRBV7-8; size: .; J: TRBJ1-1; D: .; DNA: TGTGCCAGCAGCATACCCCAGGGGGAAGCTTTCTTT; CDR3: CASSIPQGEAFF